This T cell receptor beta chain originates from a study of T cell responses to AZD1222 COVID-19 vaccine. The study's findings and limits: Donor demographics were predominantly white British with a female majority; clonal diversity may be underestimated. With two AZD1222 doses given, Spike-specific TCR breadth and depth both rose. The number of AZD1222 recipients seropositive at baseline was only 6 or 7.

Germline-derived CDR1 and CDR2 are MDHEN and SYDVKM. The J segment lost 5 bases and the V segment lost 4 bases, leaving 4 bases of the junction unmatched. This CDR3 spans 14 amino acids. TCRdb's copy holds only in-frame clones and misses some; the assay was immunoSEQ multiplex PCR. Altogether around 110,000 clones are present, more than 75% being singletons, with the ten largest covering around 7%. This clone showed up just once. What it recognizes is unknown. The sample here was peripheral blood, taken on day 0 of AZD1222 vaccination. The receptor comes from an adult in good health. V usage is TRBV28 and J usage is TRBJ1-2; TRBD1 matches at 10 bases. The CDR3, as DNA: TGTGCCAGCAGTTACCCGGGACAGGGGTATGGCTACACCTTC. This translates into CASSYPGQGYGYTF.